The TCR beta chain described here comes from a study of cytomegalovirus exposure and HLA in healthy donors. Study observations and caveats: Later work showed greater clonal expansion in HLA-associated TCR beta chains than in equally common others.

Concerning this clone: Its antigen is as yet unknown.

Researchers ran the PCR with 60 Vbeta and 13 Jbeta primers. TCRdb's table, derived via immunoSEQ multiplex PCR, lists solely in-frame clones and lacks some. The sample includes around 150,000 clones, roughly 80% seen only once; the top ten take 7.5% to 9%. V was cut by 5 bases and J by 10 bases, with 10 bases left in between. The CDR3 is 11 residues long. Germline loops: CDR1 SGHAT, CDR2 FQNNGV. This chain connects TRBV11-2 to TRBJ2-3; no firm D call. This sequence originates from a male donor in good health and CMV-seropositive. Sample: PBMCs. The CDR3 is CASSPRQAQYF. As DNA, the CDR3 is TGTGCCAGCAGCCCCCGGCAGGCGCAGTATTTT.